This T cell receptor (beta chain) was sequenced during a study of T cell responses to AZD1222 COVID-19 vaccine. Study-wide results and caveats: It should be noted that donors were predominantly white British and more often female, and clonal diversity was possibly underestimated. Variant regions that are unmutated are reportedly the target of nearly half of spike-specific TCRs. Sampling captured repertoires only after the peak T cell response.

The protocol was immunoSEQ multiplex PCR, while the TCRdb copy is restricted to in-frame clones and leaves out a portion. In the table there are under 150,000 clones, 80% to 95% of which are singletons. This clone has just one count. Its specificity is not known. The CDR3 contains 13 residues. Trimming shortened V by 3 bases and J by 4 bases, and 7 bases separated the two germline ends. Germline values: CDR1 LNHDA, CDR2 SQIVND (reference sequence). The receptor was isolated from an adult in good health. This chain uses TRBV19 with TRBJ1-5; no clear D gene. The specimen comprised peripheral blood, sampled on day 0 of AZD1222 vaccination. DNA for the CDR3: TGTGCCAGTAGTATCCCGGGTAATCAGCCCCAGCATTTT. It yields the protein CASSIPGNQPQHF.